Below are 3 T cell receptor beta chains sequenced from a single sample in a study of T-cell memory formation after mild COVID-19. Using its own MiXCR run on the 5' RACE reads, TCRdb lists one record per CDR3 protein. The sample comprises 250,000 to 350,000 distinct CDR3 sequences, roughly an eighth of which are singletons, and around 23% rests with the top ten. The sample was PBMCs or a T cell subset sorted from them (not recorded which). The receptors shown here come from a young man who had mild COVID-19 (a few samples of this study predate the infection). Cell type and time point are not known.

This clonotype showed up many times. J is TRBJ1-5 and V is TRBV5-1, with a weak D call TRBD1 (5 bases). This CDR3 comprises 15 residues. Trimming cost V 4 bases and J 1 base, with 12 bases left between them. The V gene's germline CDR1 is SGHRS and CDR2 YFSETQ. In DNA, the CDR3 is TGCGCCAGCAGCGCGTTTTGGGGCAGCAATCAGCCCCAGCATTTT. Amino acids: CASSAFWGSNQPQHF.

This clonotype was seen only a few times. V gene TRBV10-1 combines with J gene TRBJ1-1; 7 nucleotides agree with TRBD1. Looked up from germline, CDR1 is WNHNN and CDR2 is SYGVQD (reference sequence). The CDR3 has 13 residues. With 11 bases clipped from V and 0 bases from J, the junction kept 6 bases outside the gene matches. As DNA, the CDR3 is TGCGCCGTCCGACAGGGAATGAACACTGAAGCTTTCTTT. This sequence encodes CAVRQGMNTEAFF.

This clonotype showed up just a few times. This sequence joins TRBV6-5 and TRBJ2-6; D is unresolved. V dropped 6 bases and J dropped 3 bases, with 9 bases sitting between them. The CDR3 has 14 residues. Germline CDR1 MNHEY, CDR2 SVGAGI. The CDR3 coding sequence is TGTGCCAGCAGAAGGGCAGGTGGGGCCAACGTCCTGACTTTC. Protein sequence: CASRRAGGANVLTF.